The clone carrying this T cell receptor (beta chain) showed up just a few times. Antigen specificity is unknown. These data belong to a study of T-cell reconstitution after alpha-beta-depleted transplantation in children. Findings of the study overall: Surviving recipient T cells and thymic progenitors produced the high day-60 TCRbeta diversity seen in some patients. Fresh T-cell production supplied most of the T-cell counts and diversity seen one year after transplant. Alpha-beta T cells present about two months after transplant were reported to originate from several hundred expanded graft clones.

The junction had 8 bases not matched to a gene; V was cut back by 2 bases and J by 1 base. This CDR3 region has 17 residues. Germline CDR1 MNHEY, CDR2 SVGAGI. Unique molecular identifiers were incorporated when the TCRbeta library was constructed. MiXCR was run by TCRdb on the PCR reads, yielding one entry per CDR3 protein. The sample shows hundreds of thousands of distinct CDR3 sequences, around 15% of them seen only once. The chain links TRBV6-5 to TRBJ2-1, with 7 bases identical to TRBD1. Material: PBMCs, mostly from graft donor cells, obtained 360 days after TCRalphabeta/CD19-depleted stem cell transplant. The TCR comes from a boy under two years old who had a stem cell transplant for Wiskott-Aldrich syndrome, so the T cells may come from the graft donor. CDR3 sequence (DNA): TGTGCCAGCAGTTACCGTCCCACAGGGGCTTCCTACAATGAGCAGTTCTTC. Translation gives CASSYRPTGASYNEQFF.